Each of the 14 T cell receptor beta chains below was sequenced from the same sample in a study of blood T cell repertoires in COVID-19. TCRdb's copy holds only in-frame clones and misses some; the assay was immunoSEQ multiplex PCR. The profile shows roughly 200,000 clones, around 80% of them singletons. Material: peripheral blood. The receptors stem from a man aged 55-75 years with acute or convalescent COVID-19.

The chain uses TRBV4-2 and TRBJ1-5; unclear D gene. The ends were cut back, 0 bases at V and 2 bases at J, with 8 bases in the middle. Looked up from germline, CDR1 is LGHNA and CDR2 is YNFKEQ. This CDR3 region has 15 residues. CDR3: CASSQDVVGNQPQHF. The CDR3 coding sequence is TGTGCCAGCAGCCAAGATGTAGTGGGCAATCAGCCCCAGCATTTT.

The chain combines TRBV5-4 with TRBJ2-2; tentative D call: TRBD2 (6 bases). The V gene's germline CDR1 is SGHNT and CDR2 YYREEE (reference sequence). This CDR3 contains 16 residues. The V gene lost 4 bases and the J gene lost 1 base, with 14 bases spanning the gap. CDR3: CASSLDSGLNTGELFF. The CDR3 coding sequence is TGTGCCAGCAGCCTGGATAGCGGCCTGAACACCGGGGAGCTGTTTTTT.

The chain links TRBV4-1 to TRBJ1-1, with TRBD1 matching 8 bases. Per the germline V gene, CDR1 is MGHRA and CDR2 is YSYEKL. Germline trimming cut 3 bases from V and 0 bases from J; bases unmatched to any gene: 12. The CDR3 is 18 amino acids. This CDR3 is CASSQLAGTGVMNTEAFF. The CDR3 DNA sequence: TGCGCCAGCAGCCAGTTGGCCGGGACAGGTGTCATGAACACTGAAGCTTTCTTT.

The rearrangement joins TRBV6-1 to TRBJ1-4, with D unclear. The CDR3 is made up of 11 amino acids. The ends were cut back, 5 bases at V and 4 bases at J, with 2 bases in the middle. The V gene's germline CDR1 is MNHNS and CDR2 SASEGT. The CDR3 here is CASSLNEKLFF. In nucleotides, the CDR3 is TGTGCCAGCAGTCTTAATGAAAAACTGTTTTTT.

The rearrangement uses TRBV14 and TRBJ2-3; a possible D gene is TRBD1 (5 bases). CDR3 size: 15 residues. V lost 0 bases and J 3 bases, leaving 10 bases between the germline ends. Per germline, CDR1 SGHDN and CDR2 FVKESK. The CDR3 reads CASSQEFRTTDTQYF. CDR3 in DNA: TGTGCCAGCAGCCAAGAATTCAGGACAACAGATACGCAGTATTTT.

The chain uses TRBV30 and TRBJ2-7; TRBD2 matches 7 bases. V lost 3 bases and J lost 4; bases outside the gene matches: 15. This CDR3 comprises 16 residues. Germline CDR1 is GTSNPN and CDR2 is SVGIG (reference sequence). CDR3 bases: TGTGCCTGGAGCAAAGGACCGGGACTACAGGATTACGAGCAGTACTTC. Protein sequence: CAWSKGPGLQDYEQYF.

This sequence joins TRBV19 and TRBJ1-2; TRBD1 aligns across 7 bases. After removal of 5 bases from V and 7 bases from J, the junction contained 7 bases not matched to a gene. The CDR3 has 13 residues. CDR1 and CDR2 from the germline V gene are LNHDA and SQIVND (reference sequence). Here the CDR3 reads CASSADRMGGYTF. The CDR3 DNA follows: TGTGCCAGTAGTGCGGACAGGATGGGTGGCTACACCTTC.

The rearrangement joins TRBV27 to TRBJ2-3; D perhaps matches TRBD1 (6 bases). Per germline, CDR1 MNHEY and CDR2 SMNVEV (reference sequence). Trimming removed 0 bases from V and 4 bases from J, with 20 bases in between. The CDR3 runs 18 residues. CDR3 sequence (DNA): TGTGCCAGCAGTTTATCGGAGGCTACAGGGAGAGTGCCAGATACGCAGTATTTT. Protein product: CASSLSEATGRVPDTQYF.

This clone was counted between two and nine times. The gene calls are TRBV7-9 and TRBJ2-1; possible D gene TRBD1, 5 bases. The CDR3 length is 16 residues. V was clipped by 3 bases and J by 0 bases, with 12 bases between them. CDR1 and CDR2 (germline): SEHNR, FQNEAQ (reference sequence). The CDR3 coding sequence is TGTGCCAGCAGCTTCCCGCAGGGTAGCTCCTACAATGAGCAGTTCTTC. Translated: CASSFPQGSSYNEQFF. The complete variable domain, with remaining parts taken from reference TRBV7-9 and TRBJ2-1, reads DTGVSQNPRHKITKRGQNVTFRCDPISEHNRLYWYRQTLGQGPEFLTYFQNEAQLEKSRLLSDRFSAERPKGSFSTLEIQRTEQGDSAMYLCASSFPQGSSYNEQFFGPGTRLTVL.

The CDR3 DNA follows: TGTGCCAGCAGTCTGACTTACAGGGGGGTCTCACCCCTCCACTTT. Its translation: CASSLTYRGVSPLHF. The genes are TRBV2 and TRBJ1-6; 8 bases agree with TRBD1. The CDR3 loop spans 15 amino acids. After removal of 5 bases from V and 10 bases from J, the junction contained 10 bases not matched to a gene. Germline V gives CDR1 SNHLY, CDR2 FYNNEI.

The chain links TRBV10-3 to TRBJ1-3; possible D gene TRBD1, 5 bases. CDR3 length equals 16 residues. Germline assignment: CDR1 ENHRY and CDR2 SYGVKD. V lost 6 bases, J lost 0 bases, and 15 bases lay in between. The CDR3 bases are TGTGCCATCAGCGCCCTACGGGGGAGCTCTGGAAACACCATATATTTT. The encoded protein is CAISALRGSSGNTIYF.

The rearrangement joins TRBV6-1 to TRBJ2-7; possibly TRBD1 for D (6 bases). Per germline, CDR1 MNHNS and CDR2 SASEGT. The CDR3 contains 17 residues. The V gene lost 3 bases and the J gene lost 0 bases, with 18 bases spanning the gap. The DNA for the CDR3 is TGTGCCAGCAGTGAGGCCCGTGATCACAGGGTCTCCTACGAGCAGTACTTC. Encoded protein: CASSEARDHRVSYEQYF.

This chain connects TRBV28 to TRBJ2-7, with 12 bases that match TRBD2. The junction had 6 bases not matched to a gene; V was cut back by 5 bases and J by 1 base. CDR3 length: 16 residues. Germline V gene lookup returns CDR1 MDHEN and CDR2 SYDVKM. The CDR3 bases are TGTGCCAGCAGTCAACTAGCGGGAGGCCCATCCTACGAGCAGTACTTC. It codes for CASSQLAGGPSYEQYF.

CDR3 in DNA: TGTGCTAGTGGTTTGGTCCAATCCCTCCGACTAGCGGGGGGGGGTGAGCAGTTCTTC. Its translation is CASGLVQSLRLAGGGEQFF. J is TRBJ2-1 and V is TRBV12-5, with 14 nucleotides matching TRBD2. The germline V gene has CDR1 LGHNT and CDR2 FRNRAP. The CDR3 spans 19 residues. V dropped 0 bases and J dropped 9; count of bases not matched to a gene: 13. The variable domain in full, with the rest retrieved from reference TRBV12-5 and TRBJ2-1, is DARVTQTPRHKVTEMGQEVTMRCQPILGHNTVFWYRQTMMQGLELLAYFRNRAPLDDSGMPKDRFSAEMPDATLATLKIQPSEPRDSAVYFCASGLVQSLRLAGGGEQFFGPGTRLTVL.